These 21 T cell receptor beta chains were all obtained from the same sample, sequenced in a study of technical replicates of blood from a handful of donors. Profiling relied on immunoSEQ multiplex PCR, and the TCRdb table lists in-frame clones only, not all of them. The sample has around 79,000 clones; more than 85% are singletons. The sequencing input was T cells isolated from PBMCs. Every receptor here comes from a human donor in good health. Some clones in this sample may be carry-over from other donors' samples.

The chain employs TRBV27 and TRBJ2-2, with TRBD2 matching over 10 bases. The CDR3 spans 16 residues. V lost 7 bases and J lost 2; bases outside the gene matches: 7. Per the germline V gene, CDR1 is MNHEY and CDR2 is SMNVEV (reference sequence). The CDR3 DNA reads as TGTGCCAGCACCTATAGCGGGGGGATAAACACCGGGGAGCTGTTTTTT. Its translation: CASTYSGGINTGELFF.

This chain uses TRBV9 with TRBJ2-1; D is unclear. V lost 0 bases and J 7 bases, leaving 8 bases between the germline ends. Germline V CDR1 and CDR2: SGDLS, YYNGEE. CDR3 length equals 13 residues. CDR3 amino acids: CASSVGPSNEQFF. The CDR3 DNA sequence: TGTGCCAGCAGCGTAGGCCCCAGTAATGAGCAGTTCTTC. Supplemented by reference TRBV9 and TRBJ2-1, the full variable domain reads DSGVTQTPKHLITATGQRVTLRCSPRSGDLSVYWYQQSLDQGLQFLIQYYNGEERAKGNILERFSAQQFPDLHSELNLSSLELGDSALYFCASSVGPSNEQFFGPGTRLTVL.

The chain carries TRBV2 and TRBJ1-1; D might be TRBD1 (5 bases). Trimming took off 10 bases at V and 2 bases at J, with 23 bases between the two ends. Germline V lookup: CDR1 SNHLY, CDR2 FYNNEI. The length of the CDR3 is 16 residues. The CDR3 spells CAKKGVSLSYNTEAFF. The CDR3 DNA reads as TGTGCCAAGAAAGGGGTTTCTTTGTCGTACAACACTGAAGCTTTCTTT.

The gene calls are TRBV7-2 and TRBJ2-7; TRBD2 aligns across 9 bases. The CDR3 consists of 15 residues. V trimming: 1 base; J trimming: 2 bases; junction bases outside the gene matches: 3. Per germline, CDR1 SGHTA and CDR2 FQGNSA. The CDR3 DNA follows: TGTGCCAGCAGCTTAGAGGCTAGCGGGACCTACGAGCAGTACTTC. Its translation is CASSLEASGTYEQYF.

The chain links TRBV5-4 to TRBJ1-1; D is undetermined. The length of the CDR3 is 12 residues. Trimming cost V 2 bases and J 1 base, with 3 bases left between them. The germline gives CDR1 SGHNT, CDR2 YYREEE (reference sequence). The CDR3 spells CASSFWNTEAFF. For the CDR3, the DNA is TGTGCCAGCAGCTTCTGGAACACTGAAGCTTTCTTT.

This clone was seen a few times. This rearrangement joins TRBV5-4 to TRBJ2-1, with TRBD2 matching 10 bases. Trimming cost V 3 bases and J 3 bases; bases outside gene matches: 3. CDR3 length equals 15 residues. Per germline, CDR1 SGHNT and CDR2 YYREEE (reference sequence). The CDR3 loop is CASSWTSGIYNEQFF. CDR3 DNA sequence: TGTGCCAGCAGCTGGACTAGCGGAATCTACAATGAGCAGTTCTTC.

The V gene is TRBV6-5, the J gene TRBJ2-7; no clear D. This CDR3 is built from 12 residues. Deletions cut 6 bases from V and 3 bases from J, with 9 bases between. Germline V gene lookup returns CDR1 MNHEY and CDR2 SVGAGI. The CDR3, as DNA: TGTGCCAGCAGCACAATACACTACGAGCAGTACTTC. Translation gives CASSTIHYEQYF.

The rearrangement links TRBV19 to TRBJ1-4, with D unclear. Trimming stripped 5 bases from V and 4 bases from J, with 8 bases between. This CDR3 region has 13 residues. Germline V gene data show CDR1 as LNHDA and CDR2 as SQIVND (reference sequence). The CDR3 bases are TGTGCCAGTAGTCGGGGAGTTAATGAAAAACTGTTTTTT. Protein sequence: CASSRGVNEKLFF.

This clone appeared a single time. V and J are TRBV4-3 and TRBJ2-3; 7 nucleotides match TRBD2. J lost 1 base, V lost 4 bases, and 8 bases had no gene match. The CDR3 is made up of 16 amino acids. CDR1 and CDR2 from the germline V gene are LGHNA and YSLEER. In DNA form, the CDR3 reads TGCGCCAGCAGCCCCAGCGGGATTCTCGGCACAGATACGCAGTATTTT. This translates into CASSPSGILGTDTQYF.

This clone has just one count. The V and J genes are TRBV5-1 and TRBJ2-7, with D maybe TRBD2 (5 bases). The CDR3 is 15 residues long. V gave up 5 bases and J gave up 0 bases, with 15 bases separating them. From germline, CDR1 is SGHRS and CDR2 YFSETQ. This CDR3 is CASSLGPGSSYEQYF. The CDR3 DNA reads TGCGCCAGCAGTCTTGGTCCGGGGAGCTCCTACGAGCAGTACTTC.

V usage is TRBV9 and J usage is TRBJ1-2, with D perhaps TRBD1 (6 bases). Germline lookup yields CDR1 SGDLS and CDR2 YYNGEE. CDR3 length: 15 residues. Trimming left V 0 bases short and J 4 bases short, with 13 bases between. CDR3 region: CASSVAAGDLYGYTF. DNA for the CDR3: TGTGCCAGCAGCGTAGCTGCAGGGGATCTCTATGGCTACACCTTC.

The chain carries TRBV11-1 and TRBJ2-1; TRBD2 aligns across 9 bases. CDR3 length: 15 residues. Trimming at V came to 8 bases and at J to 8 bases, leaving 13 bases not matched to a gene. The germline V gene encodes CDR1 SGHAT and CDR2 FQDESV (reference sequence). The CDR3 is CASRIAGEKSDEQFF. CDR3 nucleotide sequence: TGTGCCAGCCGTATAGCGGGGGAGAAATCGGATGAGCAGTTCTTC.

The chain has TRBV2 and TRBJ1-2; D gene ambiguous. V shed 0 bases and J shed 1 base, with 6 bases lying between them. This CDR3 has 14 residues. The germline V gene has CDR1 SNHLY and CDR2 FYNNEI. CDR3 protein: CASSEAPDNYGYTF. CDR3 DNA: TGTGCCAGCAGTGAAGCGCCAGATAACTATGGCTACACCTTC. The whole variable domain, remainder taken from reference TRBV2 and TRBJ1-2, is EPEVTQTPSHQVTQMGQEVILRCVPISNHLYFYWYRQILGQKVEFLVSFYNNEISEKSEIFDDQFSVERPDGSNFTLKIRSTKLEDSAMYFCASSEAPDNYGYTFGSGTRLTVV.

In nucleotides, the CDR3 is TGTGCCAGCAGTGAAAACGGGACAGGGACGGGGACCCAGTACTTC. It codes for CASSENGTGTGTQYF. The rearrangement uses TRBV25-1 and TRBJ2-5; 9 positions match TRBD1. Germline CDR1 reads MGHDK; CDR2 reads SYGVNS. The trim removed 2 bases at V and 7 bases at J, leaving 8 bases unmatched. The CDR3 has 15 amino acids.

The chain recombines TRBV30 with TRBJ2-7, with D perhaps matching TRBD1 (5 bases). Looked up from germline, CDR1 is GTSNPN and CDR2 is SVGIG (reference sequence). V was cut by 5 bases and J by 6 bases, with 14 bases left in between. The CDR3 totals 12 residues. For the CDR3, the DNA is TGTGCCTGGTCCCGATCTCAGGGCGAGCAGTACTTC. Translated: CAWSRSQGEQYF.

V and J are TRBV4-1 and TRBJ2-7; tentatively, D is TRBD2 (5 bases). Germline CDR1 MGHRA, CDR2 YSYEKL. With 1 base removed from V and 7 bases from J, the gap between germline ends came to 11 bases. The CDR3 is made up of 13 amino acids. In DNA form, the CDR3 reads TGCGCCAGCAGCCAAGTAGAAGCGGAGGAGCAGTACTTC. Protein: CASSQVEAEEQYF.

This clone was observed a single time. The chain links TRBV15 to TRBJ2-7; 10 positions agree with TRBD2. The junction had 6 bases not matched to a gene; V was cut back by 0 bases and J by 4 bases. Germline V gene lookup returns CDR1 LNHNV and CDR2 YYDKDF (reference sequence). The CDR3 is made up of 16 amino acids. Written as DNA, the CDR3 is TGTGCCACCAGCAGAGAACGGGCTAGCGGGAGATACGAGCAGTACTTC. Protein product: CATSRERASGRYEQYF. Supplemented by reference TRBV15 and TRBJ2-7, the full variable domain reads DAMVIQNPRYQVTQFGKPVTLSCSQTLNHNVMYWYQQKSSQAPKLLFHYYDKDFNNEADTPDNFQSRRPNTSFCFLDIRSPGLGDTAMYLCATSRERASGRYEQYFGPGTRLTVT.

The chain recombines TRBV6-1 with TRBJ1-5; possible D gene TRBD1, 6 bases. The germline V gene has CDR1 MNHNS and CDR2 SASEGT. The CDR3 has 15 amino acids. V lost 5 bases and J lost 4, with 15 bases in between. CDR3 region: CASSPTGGANQPQHF. The DNA for the CDR3 is TGTGCCAGCAGTCCGACGGGGGGGGCGAATCAGCCCCAGCATTTT.

J is TRBJ2-1 and V is TRBV4-1, with TRBD2 identical over 9 bases. The CDR3 has 18 amino acids. Per germline, CDR1 MGHRA and CDR2 YSYEKL. V was pared by 0 bases and J by 9 bases, with 15 bases of the junction left unmatched. DNA of the CDR3: TGCGCCAGCAGCCAAGACGGAGTAGGTGGCGGGAGGGCCACTGAGCAGTTCTTC. Its protein product is CASSQDGVGGGRATEQFF.

V is TRBV13 and J is TRBJ1-1; D not certain. V was trimmed by 5 bases and J by 5 bases, leaving 15 bases between them. Per the germline V gene, CDR1 is PRHDT and CDR2 is FYEKMQ (reference sequence). The length of the CDR3 is 14 residues. Here the CDR3 reads CASSVNYGRTEAFF. CDR3 in DNA: TGTGCCAGCAGCGTAAATTACGGGAGGACTGAAGCTTTCTTT.

The chain joins TRBV6-6 to TRBJ1-5; D unclear. CDR1 and CDR2 (germline): MNHNY, SVGAGI (reference sequence). Trimming took 7 bases from V and 7 from J, leaving 11 bases between them. The CDR3 length is 12 residues. The chain's CDR3 is CASKFVEQPQHF. In nucleotides, the CDR3 is TGTGCCAGCAAGTTTGTAGAGCAGCCCCAGCATTTT.